The clone carrying this TCR beta chain was detected a few times. The sample belongs to a study of T cells of healthy individuals. Trimming removed 3 bases at V and 0 bases at J, with 12 bases between. The CDR3 is 16 residues long. Germline CDR1 and CDR2: SNHLY and FYNNEI. TCRdb redid the calling of the 5' RACE reads with MiXCR, one entry per CDR3 protein. Of some 69,000 distinct CDR3 sequences listed, around 15% are singletons. The V call is TRBV2, the J call TRBJ1-3; D gene uncertain. The clonotype comes from a human donor in good health. The CDR3 DNA sequence: TGTGCCAGCAGTGAGACGGCCGTTAACTCTGGAAACACCATATATTTT. Translated, it gives CASSETAVNSGNTIYF.